This T cell receptor beta chain appears in the sequencing data of a study of blood T cell repertoires in COVID-19. Study context: Nucleic acid was either cDNA or gDNA, and it came from T cells, B-cell-depleted T cells, or PBMCs.

V was cut by 1 base and J by 4 bases, with 13 bases left in between. Germline V CDR1 and CDR2: LGHNA, YSLEER. The CDR3 length is 15 residues. Repertoires were generated with immunoSEQ multiplex PCR, while TCRdb's copy carries only in-frame clones and drops some. The sample carries a few hundred thousand clones, around 90% recorded once. Which cohort a participant joined came from the clinical history participants gave. Two negative PCRs, clearance, or symptom resolution were required of recovered Cohort 3 donors. This clonotype was sampled from a woman in her twenties or thirties who had recovered from COVID-19. Sequenced input: PBMCs or T cells enriched from blood (not recorded which). The V and J genes are TRBV4-3 and TRBJ1-2, with D possibly TRBD1 on 5 matching bases. CDR3 sequence reads: CASSQGDGGGYGYTF. The CDR3 DNA reads as TGCGCCAGCAGCCAAGGGGACGGGGGAGGCTATGGCTACACCTTC.